This entry lists 10 T cell receptor beta chains sequenced from one sample in a study of blood T cell repertoires in COVID-19. Method: immunoSEQ multiplex PCR; TCRdb's copy keeps in-frame clones and lacks some. The sample lists about 210,000 clones; 82% were seen once. What was sequenced was peripheral blood. These TCRs come from a woman aged 60-75 years with COVID-19, enrolled during active disease.

This clone has a single count. The chain joins TRBV9 to TRBJ1-2; weak D call: TRBD1 (5 bases). The length of the CDR3 is 12 residues. In germline, CDR1 is SGDLS, CDR2 YYNGEE. V was clipped by 5 bases and J by 7 bases, with 12 bases between them. The CDR3 DNA reads TGTGCCAGCAGGGACACCCTGGTTGGCTACACCTTC. Translating gives CASRDTLVGYTF.

The gene calls are TRBV5-1 and TRBJ1-5; 10 nucleotides agree with TRBD1. Germline CDR1 and CDR2: SGHRS and YFSETQ. Trimming cost V 8 bases and J 0 bases; bases outside gene matches: 5. This CDR3 contains 15 residues. This chain's CDR3 is CARTGQGDSNQPQHF. Written as DNA, the CDR3 is TGCGCCAGGACCGGACAGGGGGATAGCAATCAGCCCCAGCATTTT.

The chain recombines TRBV5-8 with TRBJ1-6; D may be TRBD1 (5 bases). Germline-derived CDR1 and CDR2 are SGHTS and YDEGEE. The CDR3 runs to 15 residues. Trimming took 3 bases from V and 5 from J, leaving 12 bases between them. The CDR3 DNA is TGTGCCAGCAGCTCAGGGTCTTCCGATAATTCACCCCTCCACTTT. It yields the protein CASSSGSSDNSPLHF.

J is TRBJ1-2 and V is TRBV28; TRBD1 is a possible D gene (6 bases). The CDR3 runs to 15 residues. The ends were cut back, 1 base at V and 0 bases at J, with 9 bases in the middle. Germline CDR1 reads MDHEN; CDR2 reads SYDVKM. CDR3 sequence: CASSLLPGANYGYTF. The CDR3 DNA is TGTGCCAGCAGTTTATTGCCAGGGGCTAACTATGGCTACACCTTC.

This chain joins TRBV9 and TRBJ2-1, with 10 bases identical to TRBD2. The CDR3 contains 14 residues. Germline loops: CDR1 SGDLS, CDR2 YYNGEE. With 4 bases clipped from V and 15 bases from J, the junction kept 13 bases outside the gene matches. The CDR3 DNA follows: TGTGCCAGCAGCACGAGCGGGGGGGCTGGTGGTGCGTTCTTC. Translated, it gives CASSTSGGAGGAFF.

The V and J genes are TRBV28 and TRBJ1-5, with D unclear. Deletions cut 3 bases from V and 3 bases from J, with 9 bases between. The CDR3 has 14 amino acids. In germline, CDR1 is MDHEN, CDR2 SYDVKM. The CDR3 loop reads CASSFLAANQPQHF. The CDR3 nucleotides read TGTGCCAGCAGTTTTTTGGCCGCCAATCAGCCCCAGCATTTT.

The chain couples TRBV19 to TRBJ2-2; TRBD1 aligns across 7 bases. With 5 bases clipped from V and 0 bases from J, the junction kept 3 bases outside the gene matches. CDR1 is LNHDA and CDR2 is SQIVND in the germline V gene (reference sequence). The CDR3 spans 15 residues. The CDR3 nucleotides are TGTGCCAGTAGTCTCGGGACAGCGAACACCGGGGAGCTGTTTTTT. It codes for CASSLGTANTGELFF.

J is TRBJ1-2 and V is TRBV7-9; a weak D match, TRBD1 (6 bases). The CDR3 loop spans 14 amino acids. Germline assignment: CDR1 SEHNR and CDR2 FQNEAQ (reference sequence). V gave up 3 bases and J gave up 1 base, with 9 bases separating them. The CDR3, as DNA: TGTGCCAGCAGCTTGACAGGTCTTAACTATGGCTACACCTTC. Translating it yields CASSLTGLNYGYTF.

This chain connects TRBV29-1 to TRBJ2-2, with 8 bases identical to TRBD1. CDR1 and CDR2 (germline): SQVTM, ANQGSEA. The CDR3 runs to 12 residues. With V trimmed by 8 bases and J by 4 bases, 3 bases remained unmatched. DNA for the CDR3: TGCAGCATTACAGGGGGCACCGGGGAGCTGTTTTTT. This encodes CSITGGTGELFF.

J is TRBJ1-4 and V is TRBV6-5; 9 nucleotides agree with TRBD1. The germline gives CDR1 MNHEY, CDR2 SVGAGI. Trimming removed 6 bases from V and 7 bases from J; junction bases left unmatched: 9. The CDR3 has 15 residues. The chain's CDR3 is CASRAPGQGGEKLFF. CDR3 sequence (DNA): TGTGCCAGCAGGGCACCGGGACAGGGAGGTGAAAAACTGTTTTTT.